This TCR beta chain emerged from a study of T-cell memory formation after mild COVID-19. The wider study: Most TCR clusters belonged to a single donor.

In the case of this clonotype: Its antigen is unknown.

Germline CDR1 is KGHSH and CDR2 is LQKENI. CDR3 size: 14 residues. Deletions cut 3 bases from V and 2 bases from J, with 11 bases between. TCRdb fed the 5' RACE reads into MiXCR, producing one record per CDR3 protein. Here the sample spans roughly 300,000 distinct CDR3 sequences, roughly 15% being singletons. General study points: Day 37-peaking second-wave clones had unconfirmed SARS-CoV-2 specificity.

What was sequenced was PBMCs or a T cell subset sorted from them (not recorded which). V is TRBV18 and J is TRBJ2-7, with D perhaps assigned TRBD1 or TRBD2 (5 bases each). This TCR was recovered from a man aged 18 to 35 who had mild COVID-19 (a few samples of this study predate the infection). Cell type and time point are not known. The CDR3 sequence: CASSPSGTAYEQYF. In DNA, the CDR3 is TGTGCCAGCTCACCGTCCGGGACCGCCTACGAGCAGTACTTC.